The 19 T cell receptor beta chains reported below all come from one sample, sequenced in a study of CD8+ T cells in alopecia areata. Treatment denoted: oral pan-JAK inhibitor, 5-10 mg twice daily. RNA was isolated and reverse transcribed to cDNA, the sequencing template. Measured with immunoSEQ multiplex PCR; TCRdb has only the in-frame clones, and not every one. The sample gives about 210,000 clones, 35% to 45% of which show up once; almost 0.5% is in the top ten. Sequencing was performed on CD4+ T cells sorted from blood, taken around week 30, from a patient treated with tofacitinib. These receptor sequences come from a human donor with alopecia areata.

The chain employs TRBV29-1 and TRBJ1-2, with D tentatively TRBD1 (5 bases). The germline gives CDR1 SQVTM, CDR2 ANQGSEA. The germline V and J ends were trimmed by 6 bases and 7 bases, with 12 bases remaining between them. The CDR3 loop spans 11 amino acids. The chain's CDR3 is CSVGTVGGYTF. The CDR3, as DNA: TGCAGCGTCGGGACGGTCGGTGGCTACACCTTC.

The chain recombines TRBV2 with TRBJ2-7; D not certain. Germline CDR1 reads SNHLY; CDR2 reads FYNNEI. The CDR3 has 13 residues. The V end lost 7 bases, the J end lost 2 bases, and 12 bases lay between the germline ends. This CDR3 reads CASTKGSPYEQYF. In DNA form, the CDR3 reads TGTGCCAGCACAAAGGGATCCCCCTACGAGCAGTACTTC.

The chain has TRBV5-1 and TRBJ2-7; D is possibly TRBD1 (6 bases). CDR1 SGHRS and CDR2 YFSETQ come from the germline V gene. Trimming took 2 bases from V and 8 from J, leaving 8 bases between them. The CDR3 length is 11 residues. CDR3 in amino acids: CASSFDRQQYF. In nucleotides, the CDR3 is TGCGCCAGCAGCTTTGACAGGCAGCAGTACTTC.

This clone appeared a few times. The chain combines TRBV9 with TRBJ2-7; 8 bases fit TRBD1. V gave up 0 bases and J gave up 2 bases; unmatched junction bases: 1. Germline V gene lookup returns CDR1 SGDLS and CDR2 YYNGEE. This CDR3 contains 14 residues. The CDR3 nucleotides read TGTGCCAGCAGCGTAGGGGACAGGCCCTACGAGCAGTACTTC. Translating gives CASSVGDRPYEQYF.

The J gene is TRBJ1-2, the V gene TRBV30; D is possibly TRBD1 (5 bases). Trimming left V 0 bases short and J 7 bases short, with 12 bases between. Germline CDR1 and CDR2: GTSNPN and SVGIG (reference sequence). CDR3 length: 13 amino acids. CDR3: CAWSVLTGGGYTF. In DNA form, the CDR3 reads TGTGCCTGGAGTGTACTAACAGGTGGTGGCTACACCTTC.

This chain connects TRBV5-6 to TRBJ2-5; D assignment may be TRBD1 or TRBD2 (5 bases each). The CDR3 is made up of 16 amino acids. Trimming shortened V by 0 bases and J by 0 bases, and 12 bases separated the two germline ends. Germline V gene data show CDR1 as SGHDT and CDR2 as YYEEEE. DNA for the CDR3: TGTGCCAGCAGCTTGGTCGGGACGAGGAACCAAGAGACCCAGTACTTC. Translating gives CASSLVGTRNQETQYF.

The chain joins TRBV11-2 to TRBJ1-1; tentatively, D is TRBD1 (5 bases). This CDR3 spans 15 amino acids. Germline assignment: CDR1 SGHAT and CDR2 FQNNGV. Trimming removed 1 base at V and 4 bases at J, with 13 bases between. Here the CDR3 reads CASSLVTGGGTEAFF. DNA for the CDR3: TGTGCCAGCAGCTTAGTAACGGGCGGGGGCACTGAAGCTTTCTTT.

The chain has TRBV5-1 and TRBJ2-5, with 11 bases fitting TRBD2. Trimming at V came to 1 base and at J to 4 bases, leaving 3 bases not matched to a gene. This CDR3 is built from 15 residues. CDR1 and CDR2 (germline): SGHRS, YFSETQ. The CDR3: CASSLTSGSRETQYF. In nucleotides, the CDR3 is TGCGCCAGCAGCTTGACTAGCGGGAGTCGAGAGACCCAGTACTTC.

The chain uses TRBV5-1 and TRBJ1-2, with D possibly being TRBD1 (5 bases). With 4 bases removed from V and 2 bases from J, the gap between germline ends came to 15 bases. Germline CDR1 SGHRS, CDR2 YFSETQ. The CDR3 sequence is 15 residues long. DNA of the CDR3: TGCGCCAGCAGCCCCCCCATGTCAGGGAACTATGGCTACACCTTC. Translating it yields CASSPPMSGNYGYTF.

This clone was observed a few times. This chain links TRBV11-1 with TRBJ2-2; D is tentatively TRBD1 or TRBD2 (6 bases each). Trimming took 6 bases from V and 1 from J, leaving 9 bases between them. CDR1 and CDR2 from the germline V gene are SGHAT and FQDESV (reference sequence). The CDR3 runs 14 residues. CDR3 sequence: CASRRGQNTGELFF. The DNA for the CDR3 is TGTGCCAGCAGGCGGGGACAGAACACCGGGGAGCTGTTTTTT.

This clone was detected only a few times. V usage is TRBV4-1 and J usage is TRBJ1-2, with 8 positions matching TRBD1. Germline V lookup: CDR1 MGHRA, CDR2 YSYEKL. V shed 0 bases and J 8 bases; nucleotides not matched to a gene: 11. The CDR3 is 16 amino acids. The CDR3 spells CASSQDPLTGAEGYTF. The CDR3 DNA reads as TGCGCCAGCAGCCAAGATCCCTTGACAGGGGCGGAGGGCTACACCTTC.

This clone occurred a few times. The chain combines TRBV11-3 with TRBJ2-2, with a tentative D call TRBD2 (6 bases). The CDR3 runs to 11 residues. The V end lost 6 bases, the J end lost 8 bases, and 7 bases lay between the germline ends. Germline values: CDR1 SGHNT, CDR2 YENEEA. The CDR3 region has the DNA TGTGCCAGCAGGGGAGGAGGGGAGCTGTTTTTT. Protein sequence: CASRGGGELFF.

The chain combines TRBV18 with TRBJ2-2; the D gene is possibly TRBD2 (5 bases). Deletions cut 2 bases from V and 1 base from J, with 8 bases between. The germline gives CDR1 KGHSH, CDR2 LQKENI. The CDR3 sequence is 15 residues long. In DNA form, the CDR3 reads TGTGCCAGCTCACCAAAAGAGGGGAACACCGGGGAGCTGTTTTTT. It encodes CASSPKEGNTGELFF.

This clone has a handful of counts. The DNA of the CDR3 is TGCAGCGTTGATGCAGGATCCACAGATACGCAGTATTTT. Translation gives CSVDAGSTDTQYF. This chain connects TRBV29-1 to TRBJ2-3, with D unresolved. Trimming stripped 3 bases from V and 2 bases from J, with 9 bases between. This CDR3 is built from 13 residues. Germline CDR1 is SQVTM and CDR2 is ANQGSEA.

Comments on this clone: Possible read error: a much larger clone is one base away. The chain carries TRBV6-4 and TRBJ1-2; D gene ambiguous. The CDR3 has 11 residues. Germline V lookup: CDR1 MRHNA, CDR2 SNTAGT. The ends were cut back, 2 bases at V and 4 bases at J, with 2 bases in the middle. In DNA, the CDR3 is TGTGCCAGCAGTGACCGCTATGGCTACACCTTC. This translates into CASSDRYGYTF.

The chain links TRBV7-2 to TRBJ1-5, with D unclear. This CDR3 is 11 amino acids long. V was pared by 1 base and J by 6 bases, with 1 base between. Per germline, CDR1 SGHTA and CDR2 FQGNSA. CDR3 nucleotides: TGTGCCAGCAGCTTAGGTCAGCCCCAGCATTTT. Its protein product is CASSLGQPQHF.

This chain links TRBV7-8 with TRBJ2-7; 11 nucleotides match TRBD1. The junction had 5 bases not matched to a gene; V was cut back by 2 bases and J by 5 bases. The CDR3 loop spans 15 amino acids. Germline V lookup: CDR1 SGHVS, CDR2 FQNEAQ. The CDR3, as DNA: TGTGCCAGCAGCTTACAAGGGACAGGGGGGAACGAGCAGTACTTC. Translating gives CASSLQGTGGNEQYF.

V gene TRBV7-8 combines with J gene TRBJ2-5; 8 bases are a match to TRBD1. In germline, CDR1 is SGHVS, CDR2 FQNEAQ. Losses at the gene ends were 5 bases for V and 7 bases for J; bases not matched to a gene: 12. The CDR3 spans 15 residues. CDR3 sequence reads: CASSVGRTGQATQYF. CDR3 nucleotide sequence: TGTGCCAGCAGCGTCGGACGGACAGGGCAGGCGACCCAGTACTTC.

This clone was recorded a few times. The J gene is TRBJ2-5, the V gene TRBV6-1, with no clear D. The CDR3 covers 16 residues. Germline V lookup: CDR1 MNHNS, CDR2 SASEGT. Trimming removed 1 base from V and 2 bases from J, with 14 bases in between. CDR3 coding DNA: TGTGCCAGCAGTGAAGGGTCTATGCCAAAACAAGAGACCCAGTACTTC. Translated, it gives CASSEGSMPKQETQYF.